This T cell receptor beta chain comes out of a study of metastatic and nonmetastatic thyroid tumors. The wider study: Repertoires of blood and of tissue (tumor or nodule) from malignant and benign thyroid patients were compared.

Until they underwent thyroid surgery, no patient had received any treatment. TCRdb re-analyzed the PCR reads using MiXCR. The profile shows 53,000 or so clones, 20% to 25% of them singletons. The table lists this clone with many counts. The CDR3 contains 17 residues. Germline V CDR1 and CDR2: SQVTM, ANQGSEA. V was cut by 7 bases and J by 0 bases, with 24 bases left in between. This clonotype originated in a female donor with papillary thyroid cancer or a benign thyroid nodule (not recorded which). Some clones in this sample may be carry-over from other donors' samples. The sample consisted of blood. The chain carries TRBV29-1 and TRBJ1-1, with D tentatively TRBD1 (5 bases). The CDR3 is CSAWGDIHAIMNTEAFF. The CDR3, as DNA: TGCAGCGCTTGGGGGGATATACACGCGATCATGAACACTGAAGCTTTCTTT.